What follows is one T cell receptor beta chain and its context. What it binds is not known. A single base separates this from a much larger clone, so it may be a read error. This sample's RNA came from whole unsorted tissue. Distant lung tissue was collected more than 3 cm away from the tumor edge. The source of the sample is a study of tumor and adjacent non-tumor tissue in lung cancer. Study-wide results and limits: Significantly higher TCR diversity was found in tumor than normal lung. Normal lung showed higher cumulative top 100 clone frequency than tumor.

The library came from three nested PCR rounds adapted from ARM-PCR protocols. TCRdb reanalysed the multiplex PCR reads using MiXCR and keeps one entry per CDR3 protein. The sample includes some 100,000 distinct CDR3 sequences, 80% seen only once; the top ten take roughly 33%. Germline lookup yields CDR1 SGHRS and CDR2 YFSETQ. V lost 6 bases and J 5 bases, leaving 21 bases between the germline ends. CDR3 length: 15 residues. Sample: distant non-tumor lung tissue. V usage is TRBV5-1 and J usage is TRBJ2-7, with a weak D call TRBD1 (5 bases). The source of this sequence is a man aged 60 to 75 with small cell lung cancer. The CDR3 coding sequence is TGCGCCAGCACTTTTGCCCTCGGACATATCAACGAGCAGTACTTC. Its translation is CASTFALGHINEQYF.